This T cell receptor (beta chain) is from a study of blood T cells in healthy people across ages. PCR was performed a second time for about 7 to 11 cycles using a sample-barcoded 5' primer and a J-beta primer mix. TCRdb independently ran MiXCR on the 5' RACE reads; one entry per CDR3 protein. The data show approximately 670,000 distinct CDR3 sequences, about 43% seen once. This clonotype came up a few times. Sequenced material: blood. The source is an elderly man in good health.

The CDR3 sequence: CASSPRRRDDEQYF. The CDR3 region has the DNA TGTGCCAGCAGTCCCCGGAGGAGGGACGACGAGCAGTACTTC. V usage is TRBV27 and J usage is TRBJ2-7, with a weak D call TRBD2 (6 bases). The CDR3 loop spans 14 amino acids. The V gene lost 5 bases and the J gene lost 5 bases, with 16 bases spanning the gap. Germline values: CDR1 MNHEY, CDR2 SMNVEV (reference sequence).